A single sample is the source of the 26 T cell receptor beta chains below, sequenced in a study of T cells after yellow fever vaccination. One entry per CDR3 protein, called by TCRdb with MiXCR from the 5' RACE reads. The sample carries just under 600,000 distinct CDR3 sequences, less than 15% recorded once. Sequences were derived from PBMCs, sampled on the day of the yellow fever booster vaccination. These receptors were obtained from a man aged 30 to 45 who received the YFV17D yellow fever vaccine.

This clonotype was found a few times. The rearrangement joins TRBV20-1 to TRBJ2-3, with 8 positions matching TRBD2. Germline CDR1 DFQATT, CDR2 SNEGSKA (reference sequence). V trimming: 4 bases; J trimming: 6 bases; junction bases outside the gene matches: 6. The CDR3 covers 13 residues. CDR3 nucleotides: TGCAGTGCTAAGTTAGCGGGACTGGATACGCAGTATTTT. Amino acids: CSAKLAGLDTQYF.

The chain couples TRBV5-1 to TRBJ2-1, with 9 bases aligning to TRBD2. Trimming at V came to 1 base and at J to 5 bases, leaving 7 bases not matched to a gene. The CDR3 spans 16 residues. Germline assignment: CDR1 SGHRS and CDR2 YFSETQ. In DNA, the CDR3 is TGCGCCAGCAGCTTGTTCGGTAGCGGGAGCAACAATGAGCAGTTCTTC. Protein: CASSLFGSGSNNEQFF.

This clonotype was found a few times. The chain links TRBV27 to TRBJ1-5, with D possibly being TRBD1 (5 bases). The CDR3 length is 15 residues. With 0 bases removed from V and 4 bases from J, the gap between germline ends came to 10 bases. The germline V gene encodes CDR1 MNHEY and CDR2 SMNVEV (reference sequence). CDR3 in amino acids: CASSLSRTTNQPQHF. CDR3 sequence (DNA): TGTGCCAGCAGTTTATCCAGGACAACTAATCAGCCCCAGCATTTT.

This clonotype was counted only a few times. This rearrangement joins TRBV25-1 to TRBJ2-3; D is possibly TRBD1 (6 bases). The CDR3 covers 14 residues. Germline V gives CDR1 MGHDK, CDR2 SYGVNS. V lost 7 bases, J lost 0 bases, and 11 bases lay in between. The CDR3 DNA follows: TGTGCCAGCAAGGACAGAGTCAGCACAGATACGCAGTATTTT. Its protein product is CASKDRVSTDTQYF.

This clonotype came up many times. The chain employs TRBV12-3 or TRBV12-4 and TRBJ2-2; D perhaps matches TRBD2 (5 bases). Trimming removed 6 bases from V and 13 bases from J, with 12 bases in between. The CDR3 covers 11 residues. This chain's CDR3 is CASSSGVGLFF. The CDR3, as DNA: TGTGCCAGCAGCTCCGGGGTTGGGCTGTTTTTT.

This clonotype was counted between two and nine times. The rearrangement links TRBV20-1 to TRBJ1-1; no firm D call. There are 10 residues in the CDR3. Per germline, CDR1 DFQATT and CDR2 SNEGSKA (reference sequence). The V and J ends lost 3 bases and 4 bases respectively, with 3 bases between them. For the CDR3, the DNA is TGCAGTGCTAGTAGCACTGAAGCTTTCTTT. Protein: CSASSTEAFF.

This clonotype has more than one count but fewer than ten. The chain couples TRBV4-3 to TRBJ2-1, with D perhaps matching TRBD2 (6 bases). CDR3 length: 17 amino acids. Germline CDR1 and CDR2: LGHNA and YSLEER. Deletions cut 0 bases from V and 5 bases from J, with 17 bases between. The CDR3 DNA reads TGCGCCAGCAGCCAAGAAGCGACTAGTTTCCCCCACAATGAGCAGTTCTTC. Its protein product is CASSQEATSFPHNEQFF.

The CDR3 loop reads CSARGRAGLSSYNEQFF. The CDR3, as DNA: TGCAGTGCTCGCGGGAGAGCTGGCCTGAGCTCCTACAATGAGCAGTTCTTC. The J gene is TRBJ2-1, the V gene TRBV20-1, with 7 bases lining up with TRBD2. V trimming: 5 bases; J trimming: 0 bases; junction bases outside the gene matches: 13. Germline-derived CDR1 and CDR2 are DFQATT and SNEGSKA (reference sequence). The CDR3 is 17 amino acids.

CDR3 amino acids: CASTENRGGYTF. In DNA form, the CDR3 reads TGTGCCAGTACCGAGAACAGGGGCGGCTACACCTTC. The gene calls are TRBV19 and TRBJ1-2; TRBD1 agrees at 7 bases. The V segment lost 7 bases and the J segment 8 bases; nucleotides outside the gene matches: 7. Germline V CDR1 and CDR2: LNHDA, SQIVND (reference sequence). This CDR3 region has 12 residues.

This chain joins TRBV7-6 and TRBJ2-1; 9 positions agree with TRBD2. This CDR3 region has 15 residues. The ends lost 2 bases at V and 4 bases at J; junction bases unmatched: 3. The germline V gene encodes CDR1 SGHVS and CDR2 FNYEAQ. CDR3 sequence reads: CASSLRGRGYNEQFF. The CDR3 coding sequence is TGTGCCAGCAGCTTACGCGGGAGGGGGTACAATGAGCAGTTCTTC.

This chain connects TRBV12-3 or TRBV12-4 to TRBJ2-3; 10 nucleotides match TRBD2. The CDR3 sequence is 16 residues long. The ends lost 4 bases at V and 1 base at J; junction bases unmatched: 5. The CDR3 nucleotides read TGTGCCAGCAGTTGGCCTAGCGGGAGAGGCACAGATACGCAGTATTTT. This codes for CASSWPSGRGTDTQYF.

The rearrangement joins TRBV7-2 to TRBJ2-1; possibly TRBD2 for D (6 bases). Germline CDR1 and CDR2: SGHTA and FQGNSA. V lost 1 base and J 5 bases, leaving 9 bases between the germline ends. The CDR3 has 14 residues. CDR3 amino acids: CASSLVSGDNEQFF. The DNA for the CDR3 is TGTGCCAGCAGCTTAGTTAGCGGCGACAATGAGCAGTTCTTC.

Ten or more counts support this clonotype. The chain employs TRBV18 and TRBJ1-3, with D uncertain. This CDR3 has 14 residues. Germline V gene sequence: CDR1 KGHSH, CDR2 LQKENI. V lost 3 bases and J lost 0, with 6 bases in between. This chain's CDR3 is CASSPGNSGNTIYF. As DNA, the CDR3 is TGTGCCAGCTCACCGGGGAACTCTGGAAACACCATATATTTT.

V and J are TRBV20-1 and TRBJ1-6; D possibly corresponds to TRBD1 (5 bases). V lost 1 base, J lost 11 bases, and 15 bases lay in between. This CDR3 is built from 14 residues. The germline V gene has CDR1 DFQATT and CDR2 SNEGSKA (reference sequence). The CDR3 region is CSARAGQGTTPLHF. As DNA, the CDR3 is TGCAGTGCTAGAGCGGGGCAGGGAACTACACCCCTCCACTTT.

The CDR3 region is CASTFSGEQFF. In DNA, the CDR3 is TGTGCCAGCACATTTAGCGGTGAGCAGTTCTTC. This sequence joins TRBV12-3 or TRBV12-4 and TRBJ2-1, with TRBD2 as a possible D gene (6 bases). CDR3 size: 11 residues. The V end was cut by 7 bases, the J end by 9 bases, with 10 bases between.

The gene calls are TRBV25-1 and TRBJ1-2; D is unclear. CDR1 is MGHDK and CDR2 is SYGVNS in the germline V gene. V was pared by 4 bases and J by 4 bases, with 13 bases between. This CDR3 contains 14 residues. Written as DNA, the CDR3 is TGTGCCAGCAGTGTAACAGACTCAATCTATGGCTACACCTTC. The encoded protein is CASSVTDSIYGYTF.

This clonotype came up many times. The chain uses TRBV5-1 and TRBJ2-5; possible D gene TRBD1, 6 bases. V lost 0 bases to trimming and J lost 4 bases, with 10 bases between them. CDR1 SGHRS and CDR2 YFSETQ come from the germline V gene. The CDR3 spans 14 residues. CDR3 in amino acids: CASSLDRAAETQYF. The CDR3 DNA reads TGCGCCAGCAGCTTGGACAGGGCCGCAGAGACCCAGTACTTC.

This clonotype has only a few counts. The chain recombines TRBV7-9 with TRBJ2-3, with 11 positions matching TRBD2. Germline CDR1 and CDR2: SEHNR and FQNEAQ (reference sequence). This CDR3 is 18 amino acids long. With 3 bases clipped from V and 1 base from J, the junction kept 9 bases outside the gene matches. The CDR3 loop is CASSFSSGRSYGTDTQYF. The CDR3 bases are TGTGCCAGCAGCTTTTCTAGCGGGAGGTCCTACGGCACAGATACGCAGTATTTT.

The chain couples TRBV7-2 to TRBJ2-3, with 9 bases aligning to TRBD1. V trimming: 1 base; J trimming: 5 bases; junction bases outside the gene matches: 4. The CDR3 extends over 15 amino acids. Germline V lookup: CDR1 SGHTA, CDR2 FQGNSA. CDR3 DNA: TGTGCCAGCAGCTTAGGTGGACAGGGGCGAGATACGCAGTATTTT. Translating gives CASSLGGQGRDTQYF.

V and J are TRBV5-5 and TRBJ2-7, with D perhaps matching TRBD2 (5 bases). Per germline, CDR1 SGHKS and CDR2 YYEKEE (reference sequence). The CDR3 spans 14 residues. V dropped 0 bases and J dropped 3 bases, with 10 bases sitting between them. Here the CDR3 reads CASSLGEGIYEQYF. CDR3 DNA sequence: TGTGCCAGCAGCTTGGGTGAGGGTATCTACGAGCAGTACTTC.

In its sample, this clonotype was seen a few times. The V gene is TRBV11-2, the J gene TRBJ2-6; D is unresolved. Germline V gene lookup returns CDR1 SGHAT and CDR2 FQNNGV. This CDR3 comprises 20 residues. Trimming cost V 3 bases and J 0 bases, with 21 bases left between them. CDR3 DNA sequence: TGTGCCAGCAGCTTGGTCGGATTGTCCGGTGCCAGCTCTGGGGCCAACGTCCTGACTTTC. This sequence encodes CASSLVGLSGASSGANVLTF.

This clonotype was observed a handful of times. In nucleotides, the CDR3 is TGTGCCAGCAGAAAACGACTAGCGGACCCCTCCAATGAGCAGTTCTTC. This encodes CASRKRLADPSNEQFF. The V and J genes are TRBV6-1 and TRBJ2-1, with 9 bases that match TRBD2. This CDR3 is built from 16 residues. V lost 6 bases and J lost 6; bases outside the gene matches: 12. Per germline, CDR1 MNHNS and CDR2 SASEGT.

For the CDR3, the DNA is TGTGCCAGCAGTTTTCTTGACAGATCCTACGAGCAGTACTTC. It encodes CASSFLDRSYEQYF. The chain joins TRBV6-2 or TRBV6-3 to TRBJ2-7; D is possibly TRBD1 (5 bases). V shed 4 bases and J shed 1 base, with 11 bases lying between them. Per the germline V gene, CDR1 is MNHEY and CDR2 is SVGEGT. The CDR3 has 14 residues.

V and J are TRBV3-1 and TRBJ2-1; TRBD2 agrees at 7 bases. CDR1 is LGHDT, CDR2 YNNKEL, per germline (reference sequence). The CDR3 has 14 amino acids. J lost 13 bases, V lost 1 base, and 10 bases had no gene match. The CDR3 DNA follows: TGTGCCAGCAGCCAAGCAGGAGGACTAGGGACCCAGTTCTTC. Amino acids: CASSQAGGLGTQFF.

V is TRBV6-1 and J is TRBJ2-4, with unresolved D. Trimming pared 6 bases from V and 1 base from J, leaving 10 bases between. Germline lookup yields CDR1 MNHNS and CDR2 SASEGT. The CDR3 has 14 amino acids. CDR3 sequence reads: CASRVHGAKNIQYF. The DNA for the CDR3 is TGTGCCAGCAGGGTGCACGGGGCCAAAAACATTCAGTACTTC.

The chain combines TRBV7-2 with TRBJ2-7; the D gene is possibly TRBD2 (5 bases). CDR1 is SGHTA and CDR2 is FQGNSA in the germline V gene. The ends were cut back, 6 bases at V and 3 bases at J, with 12 bases in the middle. The CDR3 runs 13 residues. In DNA, the CDR3 is TGTGCCAGCAGACTTCTAGCCAGCTACGAGCAGTACTTC. It encodes CASRLLASYEQYF.